The 28 T cell receptor beta chains given below trace back to one sample, sequenced in a study of OX40 agonist ivuxolimab in advanced cancers. Measured with immunoSEQ multiplex PCR; TCRdb has only the in-frame clones, and not every one. The sample shows around 90,000 clones, 91% of them seen only once. The sample in question was CD4+ or CD8+ T cells sorted from blood, obtained in a trial of the OX40 agonist ivuxolimab. The source is an adult with an advanced solid tumor such as melanoma, head and neck, liver or kidney cancer.

The chain is built from TRBV28 and TRBJ1-2; D possibly corresponds to TRBD1 (5 bases). Germline CDR1 reads MDHEN; CDR2 reads SYDVKM. The length of the CDR3 is 13 residues. Deletions cut 9 bases from V and 4 bases from J, with 15 bases between. CDR3 coding DNA: TGTGCCAGTGTATCAGGGTCTGGCTATGGCTACACCTTC. It specifies CASVSGSGYGYTF.

The genes are TRBV6-5 and TRBJ1-4; the D gene is possibly TRBD1 (6 bases). Trimming left V 0 bases short and J 7 bases short, with 12 bases between. The CDR3 sequence is 15 residues long. Germline lookup yields CDR1 MNHEY and CDR2 SVGAGI. The CDR3 sequence is CASSYSVQGGEKLFF. The CDR3 DNA is TGTGCCAGCAGTTACTCGGTACAGGGAGGTGAAAAACTGTTTTTT.

The rearrangement links TRBV20-1 to TRBJ2-3; D remains unclear. Trimming took off 5 bases at V and 6 bases at J, with 6 bases between the two ends. The CDR3 sequence is 10 residues long. CDR1 DFQATT and CDR2 SNEGSKA come from the germline V gene (reference sequence). DNA of the CDR3: TGCAGTGCTGGCCCCGATACGCAGTATTTT. Encoded protein: CSAGPDTQYF.

This chain uses TRBV18 with TRBJ2-1, with TRBD2 identical over 9 bases. V lost 1 base, J lost 10 bases, and 5 bases stayed unmatched. CDR1 and CDR2 from the germline V gene are KGHSH and LQKENI. This CDR3 comprises 14 residues. The CDR3 nucleotides are TGTGCCAGCTCACCACTCGGGCGGGAGGGCGAGCAGTTCTTC. This encodes CASSPLGREGEQFF.

The gene calls are TRBV7-2 and TRBJ2-7; 11 nucleotides align to TRBD1. Trimming took 5 bases from V and 4 from J; bases not matched to a gene: 19. Looked up from germline, CDR1 is SGHTA and CDR2 is FQGNSA. The CDR3 spans 19 residues. This CDR3 reads CASSAPGTGGLSPKYEQYF. The CDR3 coding sequence is TGTGCCAGCAGCGCGCCGGGGACAGGGGGTCTTTCACCAAAATACGAGCAGTACTTC.

The V and J genes are TRBV18 and TRBJ1-1; D is undetermined. The CDR3 is 16 residues long. Germline values: CDR1 KGHSH, CDR2 LQKENI. Trimming removed 3 bases from V and 0 bases from J, with 14 bases in between. The CDR3 reads CASSPTPSYVNTEAFF. DNA of the CDR3: TGTGCCAGCTCACCCACCCCCAGCTACGTGAACACTGAAGCTTTCTTT. The full variable domain, with the rest looked up from reference TRBV18 and TRBJ1-1, is NAGVMQNPRHLVRRRGQEARLRCSPMKGHSHVYWYRQLPEEGLKFMVYLQKENIIDESGMPKERFSAEFPKEGPSILRIQQVVRGDSAAYFCASSPTPSYVNTEAFFGQGTRLTVV.

This clone was observed a handful of times. V gene TRBV11-2 combines with J gene TRBJ2-7, with D unresolved. Germline V gene data show CDR1 as SGHAT and CDR2 as FQNNGV. This CDR3 region has 15 residues. V was clipped by 0 bases and J by 3 bases, with 12 bases between them. Here the CDR3 reads CASSLDPALFYEQYF. CDR3 nucleotide sequence: TGTGCCAGCAGCTTAGATCCCGCCCTTTTCTACGAGCAGTACTTC.

The V call is TRBV27, the J call TRBJ2-7, with 7 bases identical to TRBD1. The J segment lost 2 bases and the V segment lost 3 bases, leaving 16 bases of the junction unmatched. This CDR3 region has 18 residues. CDR1 and CDR2 (germline): MNHEY, SMNVEV (reference sequence). The CDR3 DNA reads TGTGCCAGCAGTTTGTACGCCTTCAGGGGACAGAAAGCCTACGAGCAGTACTTC. Protein: CASSLYAFRGQKAYEQYF.

The rearrangement links TRBV6-6 to TRBJ1-5; a weak D match, TRBD1 (5 bases). The V gene lost 1 base and the J gene lost 5 bases, with 6 bases spanning the gap. The CDR3 spans 13 residues. Per the germline V gene, CDR1 is MNHNY and CDR2 is SVGAGI (reference sequence). In DNA form, the CDR3 reads TGTGCCAGCAGTTACTTCAGGGATCAGCCCCAGCATTTT. Translated: CASSYFRDQPQHF.

V usage is TRBV7-2 and J usage is TRBJ2-2, with D tentatively TRBD2 (6 bases). Per the germline V gene, CDR1 is SGHTA and CDR2 is FQGNSA. Trimming shortened V by 5 bases and J by 2 bases, and 12 bases separated the two germline ends. This CDR3 has 15 amino acids. The DNA for the CDR3 is TGTGCCAGCAGCGTTCCTAGCGTTAACACCGGGGAGCTGTTTTTT. Residues: CASSVPSVNTGELFF.

CDR3 amino acids: CASSSPREQYF. The CDR3 DNA sequence: TGTGCCAGCAGTTCCCCCAGGGAGCAGTACTTC. V gene TRBV28 combines with J gene TRBJ2-7; D not certain. The CDR3 has 11 residues. Germline V CDR1 and CDR2: MDHEN, SYDVKM. Trimming removed 4 bases from V and 7 bases from J, with 8 bases in between.

J is TRBJ1-4 and V is TRBV9; D not resolved. In germline, CDR1 is SGDLS, CDR2 YYNGEE. V gave up 0 bases and J gave up 0 bases, with 3 bases separating them. This CDR3 is built from 14 residues. The CDR3 spells CASSVDTTNEKLFF. The CDR3 nucleotides are TGTGCCAGCAGCGTAGACACAACTAATGAAAAACTGTTTTTT.

This chain joins TRBV7-2 and TRBJ2-7; D remains unclear. Looked up from germline, CDR1 is SGHTA and CDR2 is FQGNSA. This CDR3 is built from 13 residues. Trimming left V 6 bases short and J 4 bases short, with 13 bases between. CDR3 DNA: TGTGCCAGCAGAACCGGGCCCCAATACGAGCAGTACTTC. Translated, it gives CASRTGPQYEQYF.

The rearrangement links TRBV5-1 to TRBJ2-3; D possibly uses TRBD1 or TRBD2 (5 bases each). Trimming shortened V by 5 bases and J by 2 bases, and 12 bases separated the two germline ends. The CDR3 length is 14 residues. Germline values: CDR1 SGHRS, CDR2 YFSETQ. The CDR3 nucleotides read TGCGCCAGCAGTTTCGGGACCAACACAGATACGCAGTATTTT. Protein product: CASSFGTNTDTQYF.

This chain uses TRBV28 with TRBJ1-4; D may be TRBD1 (5 bases). CDR1 is MDHEN and CDR2 is SYDVKM in the germline V gene. V lost 9 bases, J lost 10 bases, and 15 bases lay in between. The CDR3 consists of 12 residues. This chain's CDR3 is CASYTTGGKLFF. The CDR3 nucleotides are TGTGCCAGTTACACTACTGGGGGAAAACTGTTTTTT.

The chain carries TRBV19 and TRBJ2-7; D is perhaps TRBD1 (5 bases). With 6 bases removed from V and 0 bases from J, the gap between germline ends came to 9 bases. The CDR3 is made up of 13 amino acids. The germline V gene encodes CDR1 LNHDA and CDR2 SQIVND (reference sequence). CDR3 residues: CASRQAPSYEQYF. CDR3 nucleotides: TGTGCCAGTAGACAGGCGCCCTCCTACGAGCAGTACTTC.

V gene TRBV19 combines with J gene TRBJ2-7; TRBD2 matches at 11 bases. The CDR3 contains 16 residues. Germline trimming cut 5 bases from V and 3 bases from J; bases unmatched to any gene: 9. CDR1 is LNHDA and CDR2 is SQIVND in the germline V gene (reference sequence). The CDR3 DNA is TGTGCCAGTAGTCCAGGGGGGACTAGCGGAAACTACGAGCAGTACTTC. The encoded protein is CASSPGGTSGNYEQYF. Full variable domain (missing parts from reference TRBV19 and TRBJ2-7): DGGITQSPKYLFRKEGQNVTLSCEQNLNHDAMYWYRQDPGQGLRLIYYSQIVNDFQKGDIAEGYSVSREKKESFPLTVTSAQKNPTAFYLCASSPGGTSGNYEQYFGPGTRLTVT.

This clone was seen once. The chain employs TRBV29-1 and TRBJ2-5; a possible D gene is TRBD1 (6 bases). Germline CDR1 SQVTM, CDR2 ANQGSEA. V lost 5 bases to trimming and J lost 9 bases, with 13 bases between them. The length of the CDR3 is 11 residues. CDR3 coding DNA: TGCAGCGTTTTATGGTCAGGGGCCCAGTACTTC. Amino acid sequence: CSVLWSGAQYF.

The chain has TRBV6-1 and TRBJ2-1, with 13 positions matching TRBD2. Per the germline V gene, CDR1 is MNHNS and CDR2 is SASEGT. The V and J ends lost 2 bases and 9 bases, in that order; junction bases with no gene match: 4. There are 15 residues in the CDR3. The CDR3 DNA reads as TGTGCCAGCAGTGAAATGAGACTAGCGGGAGGTGAGCAGTTCTTC. Its protein product is CASSEMRLAGGEQFF.

This chain uses TRBV11-2 with TRBJ2-1; D might be TRBD1 (6 bases). Trimming shortened V by 3 bases and J by 0 bases, and 12 bases separated the two germline ends. The CDR3 extends over 16 amino acids. Germline lookup yields CDR1 SGHAT and CDR2 FQNNGV. The DNA of the CDR3 is TGTGCCAGCAGCTTCTTCGGGACAAGCTCCTACAATGAGCAGTTCTTC. It codes for CASSFFGTSSYNEQFF.

V and J are TRBV7-4 and TRBJ2-7; no reliable D call. CDR3 size: 19 residues. Germline values: CDR1 SGHVT, CDR2 SQSDAQ. Trimming removed 1 base from V and 0 bases from J, with 22 bases in between. In DNA form, the CDR3 reads TGTGCCAGCAGCTTAGTGTGCGACGGTCTTCGCTTCATCTCCTACGAGCAGTACTTC. It is translated as CASSLVCDGLRFISYEQYF.

The chain is built from TRBV30 and TRBJ1-5; 7 bases map to TRBD1. V lost 2 bases to trimming and J lost 4 bases; unmatched junction nucleotides: 5. CDR1 and CDR2 from the germline V gene are GTSNPN and SVGIG (reference sequence). This CDR3 is built from 14 residues. CDR3 in amino acids: CAWSTGTANQPQHF. The CDR3 nucleotides are TGTGCCTGGAGTACCGGGACAGCAAATCAGCCCCAGCATTTT. Full variable domain (outside the CDR3, taken from reference TRBV30 and TRBJ1-5): SQTIHQWPATLVQPVGSPLSLECTVEGTSNPNLYWYRQAAGRGLQLLFYSVGIGQISSEVPQNLSASRPQDRQFILSSKKLLLSDSGFYLCAWSTGTANQPQHFGDGTRLSIL.

The CDR3 here is CASSGGVLNEKLFF. For the CDR3, the DNA is TGTGCCAGCAGTGGGGGGGTGTTGAATGAAAAACTGTTTTTT. V and J are TRBV6-1 and TRBJ1-4, with a possible D match to TRBD1 (5 bases). Trimming shortened V by 4 bases and J by 5 bases, and 11 bases separated the two germline ends. Germline CDR1 MNHNS, CDR2 SASEGT. The CDR3 has 14 amino acids.

The chain carries TRBV2 and TRBJ1-3, with 8 nucleotides matching TRBD1. CDR1 and CDR2 (germline): SNHLY, FYNNEI. The V segment lost 5 bases and the J segment 1 base; nucleotides outside the gene matches: 7. This CDR3 is 16 amino acids long. CDR3 coding DNA: TGTGCCAGCAGTCTGACAGGGGTAGGGTCTGGAAACACCATATATTTT. This translates into CASSLTGVGSGNTIYF.

The gene calls are TRBV7-2 and TRBJ1-5, with a weak D call TRBD1 (6 bases). CDR1 and CDR2 (germline): SGHTA, FQGNSA. CDR3 length: 15 residues. V was cut by 5 bases and J by 0 bases, with 11 bases left in between. The CDR3 reads CASSQDSNSNQPQHF. The CDR3 DNA reads TGTGCCAGCAGCCAGGACAGCAATAGCAATCAGCCCCAGCATTTT. Filled out from reference TRBV7-2 and TRBJ1-5, the complete variable domain reads GAGVSQSPSNKVTEKGKDVELRCDPISGHTALYWYRQSLGQGLEFLIYFQGNSAPDKSGLPSDRFSAERTGGSVSTLTIQRTQQEDSAVYLCASSQDSNSNQPQHFGDGTRLSIL.

This clone has a single count. V is TRBV18 and J is TRBJ2-2, with D tentatively TRBD1 (5 bases). The CDR3 runs to 16 residues. Germline CDR1 is KGHSH and CDR2 is LQKENI. V lost 0 bases, J lost 1 base, and 9 bases lay in between. CDR3 sequence (DNA): TGTGCCAGCTCACCACCTTCCCAGGGGAACACCGGGGAGCTGTTTTTT. Its translation: CASSPPSQGNTGELFF.

This clone was observed once. The gene calls are TRBV19 and TRBJ1-5; 7 nucleotides align to TRBD1. From germline, CDR1 is LNHDA and CDR2 SQIVND (reference sequence). Germline trimming cut 3 bases from V and 5 bases from J; bases unmatched to any gene: 7. The CDR3 consists of 15 residues. The CDR3 reads CASSITGVAYQPQHF. CDR3 nucleotides: TGTGCCAGTAGTATCACAGGGGTCGCCTATCAGCCCCAGCATTTT. Variable domain in full (rest from reference TRBV19 and TRBJ1-5): DGGITQSPKYLFRKEGQNVTLSCEQNLNHDAMYWYRQDPGQGLRLIYYSQIVNDFQKGDIAEGYSVSREKKESFPLTVTSAQKNPTAFYLCASSITGVAYQPQHFGDGTRLSIL.

The chain carries TRBV28 and TRBJ2-7; D unclear. In germline, CDR1 is MDHEN, CDR2 SYDVKM. This CDR3 is 14 amino acids long. Trimming took off 7 bases at V and 0 bases at J, with 13 bases between the two ends. Written as DNA, the CDR3 is TGTGCCAGCATTCGCCGGCCACCCTCCTACGAGCAGTACTTC. It yields the protein CASIRRPPSYEQYF.